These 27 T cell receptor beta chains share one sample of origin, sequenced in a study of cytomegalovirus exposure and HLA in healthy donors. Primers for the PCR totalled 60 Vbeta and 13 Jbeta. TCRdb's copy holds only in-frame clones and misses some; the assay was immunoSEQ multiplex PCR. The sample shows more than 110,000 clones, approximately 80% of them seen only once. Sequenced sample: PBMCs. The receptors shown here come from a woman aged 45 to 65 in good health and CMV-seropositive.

The CDR3 reads CASSFRFHGGGQETQYF. CDR3 nucleotide sequence: TGTGCCAGCAGTTTTAGGTTTCATGGCGGGGGGCAAGAGACCCAGTACTTC. The chain uses TRBV28 and TRBJ2-5; 8 bases match TRBD2. The CDR3 extends over 17 amino acids. CDR1 MDHEN and CDR2 SYDVKM come from the germline V gene. V trimming: 3 bases; J trimming: 2 bases; junction bases outside the gene matches: 11.

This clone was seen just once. The CDR3 loop reads CASSSKTSGPSSYEQYF. DNA of the CDR3: TGTGCCAGCAGTTCCAAAACTAGCGGGCCAAGCTCCTACGAGCAGTACTTC. This chain joins TRBV6-8 and TRBJ2-7; 9 bases are shared with TRBD2. This CDR3 comprises 17 residues. The V and J ends lost 4 bases and 0 bases, in that order; junction bases with no gene match: 10. Germline V gene data show CDR1 as MNHGY and CDR2 as SAAAGT.

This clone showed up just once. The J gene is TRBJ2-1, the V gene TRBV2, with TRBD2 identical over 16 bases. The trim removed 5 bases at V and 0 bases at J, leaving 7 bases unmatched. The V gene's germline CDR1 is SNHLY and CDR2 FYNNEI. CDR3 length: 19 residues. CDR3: CASSPPGLAGGSSYNEQFF. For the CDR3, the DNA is TGTGCCAGCAGTCCCCCGGGACTAGCGGGGGGGAGCTCCTACAATGAGCAGTTCTTC.

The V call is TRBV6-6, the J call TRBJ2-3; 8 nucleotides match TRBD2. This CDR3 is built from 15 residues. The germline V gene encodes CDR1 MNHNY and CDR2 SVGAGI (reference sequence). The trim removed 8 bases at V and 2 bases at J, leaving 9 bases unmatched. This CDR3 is CASGTSGGFTDTQYF. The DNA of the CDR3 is TGTGCCAGCGGGACCAGCGGGGGATTCACAGATACGCAGTATTTT.

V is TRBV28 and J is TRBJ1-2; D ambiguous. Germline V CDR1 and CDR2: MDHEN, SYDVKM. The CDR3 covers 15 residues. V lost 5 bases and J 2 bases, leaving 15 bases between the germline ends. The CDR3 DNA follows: TGTGCCAGCAGTGAGGCTCCGAGGGCCAACTATGGCTACACCTTC. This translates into CASSEAPRANYGYTF.

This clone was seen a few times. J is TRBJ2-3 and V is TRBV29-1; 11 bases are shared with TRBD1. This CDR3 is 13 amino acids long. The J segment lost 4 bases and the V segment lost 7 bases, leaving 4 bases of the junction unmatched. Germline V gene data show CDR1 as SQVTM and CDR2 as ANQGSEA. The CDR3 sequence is CSEGQGVSDTQYF. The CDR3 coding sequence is TGCAGCGAGGGACAGGGGGTTTCAGATACGCAGTATTTT.

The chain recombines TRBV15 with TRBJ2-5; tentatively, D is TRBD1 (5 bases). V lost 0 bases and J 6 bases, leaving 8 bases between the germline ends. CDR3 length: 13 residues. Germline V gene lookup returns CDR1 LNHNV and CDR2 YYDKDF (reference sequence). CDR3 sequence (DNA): TGTGCCACCAGCAGAGATCAGGGTCAGACCCAGTACTTC. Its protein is CATSRDQGQTQYF.

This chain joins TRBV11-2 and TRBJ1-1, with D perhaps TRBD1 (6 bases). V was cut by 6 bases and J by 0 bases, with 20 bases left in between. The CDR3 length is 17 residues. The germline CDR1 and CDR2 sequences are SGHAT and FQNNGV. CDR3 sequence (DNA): TGTGCCAGCAGTCAAAGAGGACGCCAGGGGCTGAACACTGAAGCTTTCTTT. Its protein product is CASSQRGRQGLNTEAFF.

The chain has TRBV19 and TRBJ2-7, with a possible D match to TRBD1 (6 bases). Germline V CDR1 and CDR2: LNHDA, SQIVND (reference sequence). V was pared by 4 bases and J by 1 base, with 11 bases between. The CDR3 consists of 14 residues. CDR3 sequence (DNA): TGTGCCAGTAGTACCCCAGGGGTATCCTACGAGCAGTACTTC. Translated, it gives CASSTPGVSYEQYF.

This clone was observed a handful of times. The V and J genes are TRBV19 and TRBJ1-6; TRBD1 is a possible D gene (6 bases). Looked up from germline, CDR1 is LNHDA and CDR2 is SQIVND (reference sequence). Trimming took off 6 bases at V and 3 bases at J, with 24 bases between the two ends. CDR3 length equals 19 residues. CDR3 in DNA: TGTGCCAGTAGCACCTATACGGATACGAGGACAGACTATAATTCACCCCTCCACTTT. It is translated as CASSTYTDTRTDYNSPLHF.

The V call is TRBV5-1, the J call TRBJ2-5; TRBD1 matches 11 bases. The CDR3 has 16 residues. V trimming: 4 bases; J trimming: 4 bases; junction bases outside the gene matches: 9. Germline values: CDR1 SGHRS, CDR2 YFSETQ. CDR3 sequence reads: CASSTGTGGLGETQYF. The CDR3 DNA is TGCGCCAGCAGCACCGGGACAGGGGGTTTGGGAGAGACCCAGTACTTC.

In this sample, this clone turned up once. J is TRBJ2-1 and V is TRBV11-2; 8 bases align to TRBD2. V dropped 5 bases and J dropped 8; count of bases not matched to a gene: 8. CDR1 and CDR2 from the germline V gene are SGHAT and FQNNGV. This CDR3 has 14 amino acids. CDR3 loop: CASSASRGGDEQFF. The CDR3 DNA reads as TGTGCCAGCAGCGCCAGCCGGGGGGGGGATGAGCAGTTCTTC. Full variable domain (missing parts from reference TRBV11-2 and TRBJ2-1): EAGVAQSPRYKIIEKRQSVAFWCNPISGHATLYWYQQILGQGPKLLIQFQNNGVVDDSQLPKDRFSAERLKGVDSTLKIQPAKLEDSAVYLCASSASRGGDEQFFGPGTRLTVL.

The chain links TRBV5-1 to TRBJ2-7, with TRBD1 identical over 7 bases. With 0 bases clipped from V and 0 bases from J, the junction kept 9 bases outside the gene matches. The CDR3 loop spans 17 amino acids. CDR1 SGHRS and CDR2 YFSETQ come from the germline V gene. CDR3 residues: CASSLAPRGSSSYEQYF. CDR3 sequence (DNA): TGCGCCAGCAGCTTGGCCCCCAGGGGGAGTAGCTCCTACGAGCAGTACTTC.

CDR3 region: CASSGTGGYEQYF. In nucleotides, the CDR3 is TGTGCCAGTTCCGGGACAGGGGGCTACGAGCAGTACTTC. The chain combines TRBV19 with TRBJ2-7; 11 bases line up with TRBD1. The CDR3 totals 13 residues. In germline, CDR1 is LNHDA, CDR2 SQIVND (reference sequence). V lost 8 bases, J lost 3 bases, and 3 bases stayed unmatched.

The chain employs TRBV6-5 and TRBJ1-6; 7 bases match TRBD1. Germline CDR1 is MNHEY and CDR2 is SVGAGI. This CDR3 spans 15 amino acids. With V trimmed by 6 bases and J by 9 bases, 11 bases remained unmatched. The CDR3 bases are TGTGCCAGCAGGACGACAGGGCATAGAGGTTCACCCCTCCACTTT. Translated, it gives CASRTTGHRGSPLHF.

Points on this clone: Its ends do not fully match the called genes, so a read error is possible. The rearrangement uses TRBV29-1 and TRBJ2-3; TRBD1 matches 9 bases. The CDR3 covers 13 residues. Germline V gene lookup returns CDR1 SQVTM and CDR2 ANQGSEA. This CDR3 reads CSGGQGLGDMQYF. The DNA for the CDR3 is TGCAGCGGGGGACAGGGTCTAGGAGATATGCAGTATTTT.

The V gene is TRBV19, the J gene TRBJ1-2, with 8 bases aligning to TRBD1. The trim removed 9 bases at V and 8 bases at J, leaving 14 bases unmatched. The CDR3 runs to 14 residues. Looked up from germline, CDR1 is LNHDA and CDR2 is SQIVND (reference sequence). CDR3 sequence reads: CASLDRGFSEGYTF. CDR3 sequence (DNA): TGTGCCAGCCTAGACAGGGGCTTCTCGGAAGGCTACACCTTC.

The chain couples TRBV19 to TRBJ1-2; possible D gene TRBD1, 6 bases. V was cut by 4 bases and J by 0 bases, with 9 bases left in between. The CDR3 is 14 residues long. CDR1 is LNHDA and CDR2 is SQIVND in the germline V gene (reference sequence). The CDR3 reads CASSTRQANYGYTF. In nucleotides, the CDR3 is TGTGCCAGTAGTACCAGACAGGCTAACTATGGCTACACCTTC.

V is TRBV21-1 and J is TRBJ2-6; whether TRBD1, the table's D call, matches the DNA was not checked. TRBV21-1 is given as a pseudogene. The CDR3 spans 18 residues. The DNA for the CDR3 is TGTGCCAGCAGCAACAGGGGTACCGAGGGCTCTGGGGCCAACGTCCTGACTTTC. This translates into CASSNRGTEGSGANVLTF.

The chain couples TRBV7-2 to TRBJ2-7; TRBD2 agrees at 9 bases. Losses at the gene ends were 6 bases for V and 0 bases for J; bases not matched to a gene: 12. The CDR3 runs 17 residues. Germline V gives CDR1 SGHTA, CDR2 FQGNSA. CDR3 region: CASSLSGGIYSSYEQYF. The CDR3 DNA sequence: TGTGCCAGCAGTTTAAGCGGGGGGATATATAGCTCCTACGAGCAGTACTTC.

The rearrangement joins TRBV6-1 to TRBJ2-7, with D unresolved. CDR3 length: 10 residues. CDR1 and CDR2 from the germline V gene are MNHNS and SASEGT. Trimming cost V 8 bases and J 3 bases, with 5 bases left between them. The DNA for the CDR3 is TGTGCCAGCGACAACTACGAGCAGTACTTC. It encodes CASDNYEQYF.

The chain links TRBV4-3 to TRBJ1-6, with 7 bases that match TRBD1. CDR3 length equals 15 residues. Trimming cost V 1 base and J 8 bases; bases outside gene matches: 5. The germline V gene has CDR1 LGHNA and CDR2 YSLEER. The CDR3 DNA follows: TGCGCCAGCAGCCAAGGAGGGACAGCGTATTCACCCCTCCACTTT. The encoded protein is CASSQGGTAYSPLHF.

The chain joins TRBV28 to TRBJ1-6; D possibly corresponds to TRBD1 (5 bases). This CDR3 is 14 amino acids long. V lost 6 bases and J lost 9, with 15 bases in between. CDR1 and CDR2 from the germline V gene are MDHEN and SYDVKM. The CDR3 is CASSRGGASSPLHF. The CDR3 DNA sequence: TGTGCCAGCAGCCGTGGAGGGGCCAGTTCACCCCTCCACTTT.

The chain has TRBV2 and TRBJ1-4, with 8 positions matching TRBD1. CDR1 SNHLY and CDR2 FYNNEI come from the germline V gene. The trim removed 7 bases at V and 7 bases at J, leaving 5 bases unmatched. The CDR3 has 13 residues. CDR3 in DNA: TGTGCCAGCAACCCAGGGGGCGGTGAAAAACTGTTTTTT. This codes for CASNPGGGEKLFF.

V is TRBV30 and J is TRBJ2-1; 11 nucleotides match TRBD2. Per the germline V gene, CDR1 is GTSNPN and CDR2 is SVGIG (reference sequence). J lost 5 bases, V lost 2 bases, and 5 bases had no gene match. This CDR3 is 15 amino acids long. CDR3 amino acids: CAWSRLAGLNNEQFF. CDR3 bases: TGTGCCTGGAGTCGACTAGCGGGGTTAAACAATGAGCAGTTCTTC.

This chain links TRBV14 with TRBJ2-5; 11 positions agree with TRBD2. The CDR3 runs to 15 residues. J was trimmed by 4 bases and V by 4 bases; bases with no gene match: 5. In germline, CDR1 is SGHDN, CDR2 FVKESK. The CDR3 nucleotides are TGTGCCAGCAGCCCCCGACTAGCGGGGCTAGAGACCCAGTACTTC. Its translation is CASSPRLAGLETQYF.

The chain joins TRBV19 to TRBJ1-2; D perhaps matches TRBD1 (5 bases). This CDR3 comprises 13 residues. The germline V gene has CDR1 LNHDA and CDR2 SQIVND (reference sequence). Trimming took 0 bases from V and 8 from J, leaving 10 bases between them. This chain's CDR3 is CASSIDAGNGYTF. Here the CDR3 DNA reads TGTGCCAGTAGTATAGATGCAGGGAACGGCTACACCTTC.